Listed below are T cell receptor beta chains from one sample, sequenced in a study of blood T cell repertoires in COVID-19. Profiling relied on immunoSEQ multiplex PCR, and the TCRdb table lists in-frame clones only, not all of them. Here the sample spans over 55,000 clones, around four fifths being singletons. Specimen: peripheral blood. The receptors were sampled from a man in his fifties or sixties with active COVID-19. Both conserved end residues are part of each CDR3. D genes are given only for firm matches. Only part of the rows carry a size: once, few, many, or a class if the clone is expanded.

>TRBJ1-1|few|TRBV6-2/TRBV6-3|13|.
TGTGCCAGCAGTTACCCGGGGGACACTGAAGCTTTCTTT
CASSYPGDTEAFF
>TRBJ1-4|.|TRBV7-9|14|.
TGTGCCAGCAGCTTAGATGCGGCGGATGAAAAACTGTTTTTT
CASSLDAADEKLFF
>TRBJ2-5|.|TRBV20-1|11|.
TGCAGTGCTGGGGAGAAGGAGACCCAGTACTTC
CSAGEKETQYF
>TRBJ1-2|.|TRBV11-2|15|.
TGTGCCAGCAGCTTAGGGCCGGGGAAAAACTATGGCTACACCTTC
CASSLGPGKNYGYTF
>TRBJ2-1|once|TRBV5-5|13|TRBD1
TGTGCCAGCAGCCTACACGACAGGGCCGAGGAGTTCTTC
CASSLHDRAEEFF
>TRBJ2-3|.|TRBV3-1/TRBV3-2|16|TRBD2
TGTGCCAGCAGCCAACGCCGCGGGAGCGGGGGTGATACGCAGTATTTT
CASSQRRGSGGDTQYF
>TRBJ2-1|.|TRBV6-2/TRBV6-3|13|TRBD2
TGTGCCAGCAGTTTTAGCGGGAGCAATGAGCAGTTCTTC
CASSFSGSNEQFF
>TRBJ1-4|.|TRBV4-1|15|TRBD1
TGCGCCAGCAGCCAGGGGGGACAGGGGGGTGAAAAACTGTTTTTT
CASSQGGQGGEKLFF
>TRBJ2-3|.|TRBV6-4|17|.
TGTGCCAGCAGTGACGAATTTGGGCGGGATAGCACAGATACGCAGTATTTT
CASSDEFGRDSTDTQYF
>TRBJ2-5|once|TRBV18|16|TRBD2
TGTGCCAGCTCACCATCTAGCGGGGGGGCCATGGAGACCCAGTACTTC
CASSPSSGGAMETQYF
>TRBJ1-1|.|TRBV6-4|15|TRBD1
TGTGCCAGCAGTCCCGGGACAGGGTTGAACACTGAAGCTTTCTTT
CASSPGTGLNTEAFF
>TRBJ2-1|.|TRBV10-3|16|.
TGTGCCATCAGTGAGTCTGGGCGGGGCAACTACAATGAGCAGTTCTTC
CAISESGRGNYNEQFF
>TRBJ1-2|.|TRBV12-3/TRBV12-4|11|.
TGTGTTAGTCACTATTCGGGTGGCTACACCTTC
CVSHYSGGYTF
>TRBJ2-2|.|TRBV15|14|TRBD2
TGTGCCACCAGCCGGGGGGGTAACACCGGGGAGCTGTTTTTT
CATSRGGNTGELFF
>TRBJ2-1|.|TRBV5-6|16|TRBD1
TGTGCCAGCAGCTTGGCGTCGGGGACAGGGATCTATGAGCAGTTCTTC
CASSLASGTGIYEQFF
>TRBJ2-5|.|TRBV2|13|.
TGTGCCAGCATCCCAGGGGCGCGAGGGACCCAGTACTTC
CASIPGARGTQYF
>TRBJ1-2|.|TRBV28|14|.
TGTGCCAGCAGTTTAGAGGGGGTAAAGGGTGGCTACACCTTC
CASSLEGVKGGYTF
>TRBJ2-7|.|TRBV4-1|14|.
TGCGCCAGCAGCCAAGTGGTCCTTACTTACGAGCAGTACTTC
CASSQVVLTYEQYF